Sequencing of this T cell receptor beta chain was carried out in a study of T cells in Graves' hyperthyroidism and ophthalmopathy. Study as a whole: Sampling of peripheral blood happened at initial diagnosis, prior to any treatment.

There are 15 residues in the CDR3. Germline V gene data show CDR1 as MNHNS and CDR2 as SASEGT. V was shortened by 8 bases and J by 1 base, with 15 bases between the two germline ends. This clonotype showed up just a few times. TCR beta CDR3 regions were amplified from RNA transcripts. During a first-round RT-PCR of the TCR CDR3, the HTBI primer set was used. TCRdb used MiXCR to reprocess the multiplex PCR reads, holding one entry per CDR3 protein. This table holds some 760,000 distinct CDR3 sequences, 14% found once. The clonotype was recovered from a woman aged 18-29 years with Graves' hyperthyroidism. The sample taken for sequencing was blood. This sequence joins TRBV6-1 and TRBJ2-1, with a possible D match to TRBD2 (5 bases). CDR3: CASEGFGLSYNEQFF. The CDR3 DNA reads as TGTGCCAGCGAAGGTTTCGGACTTTCCTACAATGAGCAGTTCTTC.